One sample yielded the 21 T cell receptor beta chains listed below, sequenced in a study of identical twins. TCRdb reanalysed the 5' RACE reads using MiXCR and keeps one entry per CDR3 protein. The sample carries about 470,000 distinct CDR3 sequences, less than 25% recorded once. These data are also associated with another study on T cells expressing NK-cell markers.

Sequencing used CD4+ T cells sorted from blood. The origin of the receptors is a woman under 30 in good health.

This sequence joins TRBV5-1 and TRBJ1-1; TRBD1 might be the D (5 bases). The CDR3 is made up of 15 amino acids. With 4 bases removed from V and 4 bases from J, the gap between germline ends came to 17 bases. Germline V lookup: CDR1 SGHRS, CDR2 YFSETQ. The CDR3 protein is CASSPTGGSGTEAFF. The CDR3 DNA sequence: TGCGCCAGCAGCCCGACCGGGGGATCTGGCACTGAAGCTTTCTTT.

This clonotype was recorded a few times. The chain is built from TRBV7-2 and TRBJ2-3; no clear D gene. Between the trimmed V and J ends, which lost 5 bases and 7 bases, there was a span of 7 bases. The CDR3 spans 11 residues. The germline gives CDR1 SGHTA, CDR2 FQGNSA. As DNA, the CDR3 is TGTGCCAGCAGCCCCACCCATACGCAGTATTTT. Translated, it gives CASSPTHTQYF.

In this sample, this clonotype turned up a few times. The J gene is TRBJ2-1, the V gene TRBV12-3 or TRBV12-4; 11 bases align to TRBD2. The CDR3 runs 15 residues. The V and J ends lost 6 bases and 8 bases, in that order; junction bases with no gene match: 9. As DNA, the CDR3 is TGTGCCAGCAGCCCTTCTAGCGGGAGGAGGTATGAGCAGTTCTTC. It yields the protein CASSPSSGRRYEQFF.

This clonotype was seen only a few times. The chain employs TRBV7-9 and TRBJ2-7, with D maybe TRBD1 (6 bases). V was shortened by 1 base and J by 2 bases, with 9 bases between the two germline ends. This CDR3 is built from 14 residues. Germline CDR1 reads SEHNR; CDR2 reads FQNEAQ (reference sequence). In DNA, the CDR3 is TGTGCCAGCAGCTTAGGACAGGCCGCCTACGAGCAGTACTTC. Translating it yields CASSLGQAAYEQYF. Variable domain in full (rest from reference TRBV7-9 and TRBJ2-7): DTGVSQNPRHKITKRGQNVTFRCDPISEHNRLYWYRQTLGQGPEFLTYFQNEAQLEKSRLLSDRFSAERPKGSFSTLEIQRTEQGDSAMYLCASSLGQAAYEQYFGPGTRLTVT.

The rearrangement joins TRBV9 to TRBJ2-7; D unclear. V was cut by 0 bases and J by 7 bases, with 14 bases left in between. Germline loops: CDR1 SGDLS, CDR2 YYNGEE. CDR3 size: 14 residues. The CDR3 is CASSVALGSKEQYF. The CDR3 coding sequence is TGTGCCAGCAGCGTAGCGCTGGGTTCGAAAGAGCAGTACTTC.

This clonotype was detected only a few times. This chain uses TRBV19 with TRBJ2-3, with D unresolved. Trimming cost V 5 bases and J 3 bases, with 12 bases left between them. This CDR3 spans 14 amino acids. Germline values: CDR1 LNHDA, CDR2 SQIVND (reference sequence). The CDR3 DNA reads TGTGCCAGTAGTGGAACCGGGTGGACAGATACGCAGTATTTT. Its translation: CASSGTGWTDTQYF.

This clonotype was seen a few times. V gene TRBV6-1 combines with J gene TRBJ2-5; 16 positions agree with TRBD2. Germline V gene lookup returns CDR1 MNHNS and CDR2 SASEGT. Losses at the gene ends were 3 bases for V and 13 bases for J; bases not matched to a gene: 5. The CDR3 contains 14 residues. The CDR3, as DNA: TGTGCCAGCAGTGACGGGGGGACTAGCGGGGGGGTGTACTTC. It yields the protein CASSDGGTSGGVYF.

The chain has TRBV7-6 and TRBJ2-5; D might be TRBD2 (5 bases). The CDR3 covers 16 residues. Germline V gene sequence: CDR1 SGHVS, CDR2 FNYEAQ. V lost 5 bases and J lost 1, with 17 bases in between. The CDR3 DNA follows: TGTGCCAGCAGCCCCTGGCCCCCGACTACCCAAGAGACCCAGTACTTC. This codes for CASSPWPPTTQETQYF. The whole variable domain, filled in from reference TRBV7-6 and TRBJ2-5, reads GAGVSQSPRYKVTKRGQDVALRCDPISGHVSLYWYRQALGQGPEFLTYFNYEAQQDKSGLPNDRFSAERPEGSISTLTIQRTEQRDSAMYRCASSPWPPTTQETQYFGPGTRLLVL.

In its sample, this clonotype was seen a few times. The gene calls are TRBV7-9 and TRBJ1-5, with TRBD1 matching 7 bases. This CDR3 has 14 residues. Germline values: CDR1 SEHNR, CDR2 FQNEAQ (reference sequence). The ends lost 5 bases at V and 3 bases at J; junction bases unmatched: 4. The CDR3 region is CASSRTGDNQPQHF. The CDR3, as DNA: TGTGCCAGCAGCAGGACAGGAGACAATCAGCCCCAGCATTTT.

This chain connects TRBV10-3 to TRBJ2-7; 11 positions match TRBD2. Germline CDR1 ENHRY, CDR2 SYGVKD. This CDR3 is 14 amino acids long. J lost 5 bases, V lost 2 bases, and 2 bases had no gene match. DNA for the CDR3: TGTGCCATCAGTGAGGAACTAGCGGGGGACGAGCAGTACTTC. It codes for CAISEELAGDEQYF.

The chain uses TRBV19 and TRBJ2-1, with unresolved D. Trimming cost V 3 bases and J 8 bases, with 8 bases left between them. Per the germline V gene, CDR1 is LNHDA and CDR2 is SQIVND (reference sequence). CDR3 length equals 12 residues. The CDR3 nucleotides are TGTGCCAGTAGTATCCGAGGATATGAGCAGTTCTTC. It is translated as CASSIRGYEQFF.

The chain has TRBV20-1 and TRBJ2-1, with TRBD2 matching over 8 bases. J was trimmed by 0 bases and V by 1 base; bases with no gene match: 2. Germline CDR1 and CDR2: DFQATT and SNEGSKA (reference sequence). The CDR3 sequence is 15 residues long. The CDR3 region has the DNA TGCAGTGCTAGAGCGGGAGGGAGCTCCTACAATGAGCAGTTCTTC. Its translation is CSARAGGSSYNEQFF.

The gene calls are TRBV19 and TRBJ2-7; D is possibly TRBD1 (5 bases). This CDR3 has 14 amino acids. Trimming took off 3 bases at V and 3 bases at J, with 12 bases between the two ends. Germline V gene sequence: CDR1 LNHDA, CDR2 SQIVND (reference sequence). The CDR3 sequence is CASSMSRADYEQYF. CDR3 nucleotide sequence: TGTGCCAGTAGTATGTCCAGGGCCGACTACGAGCAGTACTTC.

V is TRBV12-3 or TRBV12-4 and J is TRBJ1-1, with no clear D. Trimming took off 8 bases at V and 12 bases at J, with 13 bases between the two ends. This CDR3 is 10 amino acids long. Here the CDR3 reads CASQLSVTFF. For the CDR3, the DNA is TGTGCCAGCCAGCTTTCGGTGACTTTCTTT.

The rearrangement links TRBV2 to TRBJ2-5, with D unresolved. The CDR3 covers 13 residues. V was shortened by 10 bases and J by 5 bases, with 17 bases between the two germline ends. Looked up from germline, CDR1 is SNHLY and CDR2 is FYNNEI. The CDR3 coding sequence is TGTGCCACTTCAAGAAGACCCGGGGAGACCCAGTACTTC. Protein product: CATSRRPGETQYF.

The table lists this clonotype with a few counts. This rearrangement joins TRBV29-1 to TRBJ2-7; the match to TRBD1 covers 7 bases. The V segment lost 4 bases and the J segment 2 bases; nucleotides outside the gene matches: 5. CDR1 and CDR2 (germline): SQVTM, ANQGSEA. The CDR3 contains 13 residues. The CDR3 DNA reads as TGCAGCGTTGCGCGGACAGGCACCTACGAGCAGTACTTC. It codes for CSVARTGTYEQYF.

The chain is built from TRBV7-2 and TRBJ1-2, with D perhaps matching TRBD1 (5 bases). Germline CDR1 reads SGHTA; CDR2 reads FQGNSA. CDR3 length: 15 residues. The V end was cut by 5 bases, the J end by 4 bases, with 17 bases between. The DNA of the CDR3 is TGTGCCAGCAGCCGAACTACCGGGACGTTCTATGGCTACACCTTC. The encoded protein is CASSRTTGTFYGYTF.

The rearrangement links TRBV11-3 to TRBJ2-3, with 8 bases identical to TRBD2. With V trimmed by 0 bases and J by 4 bases, 3 bases remained unmatched. This CDR3 has 15 residues. Germline CDR1 is SGHNT and CDR2 is YENEEA. Written as DNA, the CDR3 is TGTGCCAGCAGCTTAGAGGGCGGGGGGCCAGATACGCAGTATTTT. Encoded protein: CASSLEGGGPDTQYF.

V gene TRBV20-1 combines with J gene TRBJ2-1, with TRBD2 identical over 8 bases. CDR3 size: 14 residues. The germline V gene encodes CDR1 DFQATT and CDR2 SNEGSKA (reference sequence). V was pared by 0 bases and J by 9 bases, with 7 bases of the junction left unmatched. The CDR3 is CSARESGGRVEQFF. The CDR3, as DNA: TGCAGTGCTAGAGAGTCGGGAGGGCGGGTTGAGCAGTTCTTC.

This clonotype was picked up a small number of times. The chain uses TRBV15 and TRBJ2-7; 7 nucleotides align to TRBD1. The germline V gene encodes CDR1 LNHNV and CDR2 YYDKDF (reference sequence). Losses at the gene ends were 3 bases for V and 13 bases for J; bases not matched to a gene: 9. CDR3 size: 12 residues. The CDR3 spells CATSSDSRGRYF. CDR3 coding DNA: TGTGCCACCAGCAGTGACTCCAGGGGGAGATACTTC.

The chain recombines TRBV10-1 with TRBJ2-3; the match to TRBD2 covers 7 bases. CDR1 is WNHNN and CDR2 is SYGVQD in the germline V gene (reference sequence). The CDR3 has 17 residues. Trimming removed 3 bases from V and 6 bases from J; junction bases left unmatched: 15. As DNA, the CDR3 is TGCGCCAGCAGTGACCCTCGTGGGCGGGGGAGGTTGGATACGCAGTATTTT. It codes for CASSDPRGRGRLDTQYF.